Presented here are 15 T cell receptor beta chains from one specimen sequenced in a study of T cell changes during pregnancy in multiple sclerosis. The data were produced by immunoSEQ multiplex PCR, yet TCRdb's version contains in-frame clones alone and is incomplete. Altogether roughly 80,000 clones are present, 92% being singletons, with the ten largest covering around 1.4%. The source was peripheral blood, collected before pregnancy. Receptors originate from a female donor with multiple sclerosis, enrolled in a pregnancy study.

V gene TRBV19 combines with J gene TRBJ1-6; 8 nucleotides match TRBD1. Germline values: CDR1 LNHDA, CDR2 SQIVND (reference sequence). This CDR3 has 14 residues. V gave up 6 bases and J gave up 2 bases; unmatched junction bases: 0. CDR3 in DNA: TGTGCCAGTAGGGACAGGGCCTATAATTCACCCCTCCACTTT. It codes for CASRDRAYNSPLHF.

This CDR3 reads CASSSQGGTEAFF. In nucleotides, the CDR3 is TGTGCCAGCAGCTCCCAGGGGGGCACTGAAGCTTTCTTT. The V call is TRBV11-1, the J call TRBJ1-1, with 7 nucleotides matching TRBD1. Germline assignment: CDR1 SGHAT and CDR2 FQDESV (reference sequence). The length of the CDR3 is 13 residues. The V and J ends lost 4 bases and 4 bases, in that order; junction bases with no gene match: 3.

To note about this clone: In the same sample, other DNA sequences code for this CDR3. The gene calls are TRBV9 and TRBJ2-1; 8 bases are a match to TRBD2. The germline V gene encodes CDR1 SGDLS and CDR2 YYNGEE. The V segment lost 2 bases and the J segment 3 bases; nucleotides outside the gene matches: 4. This CDR3 comprises 15 residues. The CDR3: CASSVGGGIYNEQFF. The CDR3 DNA is TGTGCCAGCAGCGTCGGGGGGGGAATCTACAATGAGCAGTTCTTC.

The chain is built from TRBV7-3 and TRBJ2-7; weak D call: TRBD2 (6 bases). Trimming took 4 bases from V and 2 from J, leaving 12 bases between them. The CDR3 is 14 residues long. Germline-derived CDR1 and CDR2 are SGHTA and FQGTGA. The CDR3 loop is CASSSRGEAYEQYF. CDR3 coding DNA: TGTGCCAGCAGCTCGCGCGGGGAAGCCTACGAGCAGTACTTC.

This sequence joins TRBV19 and TRBJ2-1; a possible D gene is TRBD2 (6 bases). CDR3 length: 15 residues. V was trimmed by 3 bases and J by 3 bases, leaving 12 bases between them. Germline V lookup: CDR1 LNHDA, CDR2 SQIVND (reference sequence). CDR3 coding DNA: TGTGCCAGTAGTATTAGGGGCGGGGACTACAATGAGCAGTTCTTC. Amino acids: CASSIRGGDYNEQFF. The whole variable domain, remainder taken from reference TRBV19 and TRBJ2-1, is DGGITQSPKYLFRKEGQNVTLSCEQNLNHDAMYWYRQDPGQGLRLIYYSQIVNDFQKGDIAEGYSVSREKKESFPLTVTSAQKNPTAFYLCASSIRGGDYNEQFFGPGTRLTVL.

The CDR3 protein is CASSSFAGGLNEQFF. The CDR3 region has the DNA TGTGCCAGCAGTTCCTTCGCGGGGGGGTTGAATGAGCAGTTCTTC. This chain joins TRBV6-5 and TRBJ2-1; 9 nucleotides match TRBD2. Losses at the gene ends were 4 bases for V and 7 bases for J; bases not matched to a gene: 8. The CDR3 extends over 15 amino acids. Per germline, CDR1 MNHEY and CDR2 SVGAGI.

The J gene is TRBJ1-6, the V gene TRBV30, with no clear D. Germline V CDR1 and CDR2: GTSNPN, SVGIG (reference sequence). The CDR3 runs to 13 residues. V was clipped by 8 bases and J by 8 bases, with 16 bases between them. The CDR3 DNA reads as TGTGCCGGGGAACAACGGAGGGATTCACCCCTCCACTTT. It translates to CAGEQRRDSPLHF.

The V and J genes are TRBV2 and TRBJ1-5, with D possibly matching TRBD1 (6 bases). CDR1 and CDR2 (germline): SNHLY, FYNNEI. Trimming took 6 bases from V and 6 from J, leaving 18 bases between them. The CDR3 extends over 15 amino acids. This CDR3 reads CASRAEIGGGQPQHF. The CDR3 region has the DNA TGTGCCAGCAGGGCGGAGATTGGGGGCGGTCAGCCCCAGCATTTT.

This sequence joins TRBV30 and TRBJ1-1; D not certain. The germline CDR1 and CDR2 sequences are GTSNPN and SVGIG (reference sequence). Trimming took 4 bases from V and 1 from J, leaving 13 bases between them. This CDR3 spans 14 amino acids. CDR3 sequence reads: CAWIPRHPNTEAFF. In DNA form, the CDR3 reads TGTGCCTGGATTCCGAGACACCCGAACACTGAAGCTTTCTTT.

The rearrangement links TRBV7-8 to TRBJ2-7, with D maybe TRBD2 (7 bases). There are 13 residues in the CDR3. V was trimmed by 3 bases and J by 6 bases, leaving 12 bases between them. Per germline, CDR1 SGHVS and CDR2 FQNEAQ. The chain's CDR3 is CASSFRGAVEQYF. CDR3 nucleotides: TGTGCCAGCAGCTTTCGGGGGGCGGTCGAGCAGTACTTC.

V gene TRBV4-1 combines with J gene TRBJ2-5; D remains unclear. Germline V gene data show CDR1 as MGHRA and CDR2 as YSYEKL. V shed 4 bases and J shed 5 bases, with 11 bases lying between them. CDR3 length: 13 residues. CDR3 nucleotides: TGCGCCAGCAGCCCACCCTCCGGGGAGACCCAGTACTTC. Its protein product is CASSPPSGETQYF.

This chain uses TRBV27 with TRBJ1-4, with D tentatively TRBD1 (6 bases). Germline CDR1 and CDR2: MNHEY and SMNVEV (reference sequence). The V gene lost 8 bases and the J gene lost 8 bases, with 18 bases spanning the gap. The CDR3 totals 14 residues. CDR3 sequence reads: CASSPPGEGEKLFF. The CDR3, as DNA: TGTGCCAGCTCCCCTCCAGGGGAGGGGGAAAAACTGTTTTTT.

This rearrangement joins TRBV9 to TRBJ1-6; 8 bases map to TRBD1. V trimming: 4 bases; J trimming: 7 bases; junction bases outside the gene matches: 7. This CDR3 contains 15 residues. Germline values: CDR1 SGDLS, CDR2 YYNGEE. The CDR3 is CASSPGTGGNSPLHF. CDR3 bases: TGTGCCAGCAGCCCCGGGACAGGCGGCAATTCACCCCTCCACTTT.

The CDR3 region has the DNA TGTGCCAGCAGCCCGGGACAGTTCTACGAGCAGTACTTC. Its translation is CASSPGQFYEQYF. V is TRBV7-9 and J is TRBJ2-7, with 7 bases lining up with TRBD1. The junction had 4 bases not matched to a gene; V was cut back by 5 bases and J by 3 bases. The CDR3 spans 13 residues. From germline, CDR1 is SEHNR and CDR2 FQNEAQ (reference sequence).

To note about this clone: At one of its ends the junction is not consistent with the germline gene, which may arise from a read error. J is TRBJ2-3 and V is TRBV7-7, with TRBD2 identical over 14 bases. Germline V gene data show CDR1 as SSHAT and CDR2 as FNYEAQ (reference sequence). The CDR3 sequence is 16 residues long. CDR3 nucleotide sequence: TGTGCTAGCAGCCAAGGGACTAGCGGGGGAATAGATACGCAGTATTTT. This codes for CASSQGTSGGIDTQYF.